These 20 T cell receptor beta chains came from one sample sequenced in a study of cytomegalovirus exposure and HLA in healthy donors. The PCR was carried out with 60 Vbeta primers and 13 Jbeta primers. Method: immunoSEQ multiplex PCR; TCRdb's copy keeps in-frame clones and lacks some. The table includes 160,000 or so clones, roughly 79% detected once. Input material: PBMCs. These receptors originate from a woman aged 50 to 60 in good health and CMV-seronegative.

V and J are TRBV5-5 and TRBJ1-2, with D possibly TRBD1 on 6 matching bases. Trimming removed 0 bases at V and 2 bases at J, with 8 bases between. CDR3 length: 14 amino acids. Per the germline V gene, CDR1 is SGHKS and CDR2 is YYEKEE (reference sequence). CDR3 nucleotides: TGTGCCAGCAGCTTGGACAGGGCGAACTATGGCTACACCTTC. It codes for CASSLDRANYGYTF.

V is TRBV11-1 and J is TRBJ1-1, with D unclear. V was cut by 3 bases and J by 1 base, with 6 bases left in between. This CDR3 spans 13 amino acids. Germline assignment: CDR1 SGHAT and CDR2 FQDESV (reference sequence). CDR3 region: CASSFGGNTEAFF. CDR3 bases: TGTGCCAGCAGCTTCGGCGGGAACACTGAAGCTTTCTTT. Complete variable domain (other parts from reference TRBV11-1 and TRBJ1-1): EAEVAQSPRYKITEKSQAVAFWCDPISGHATLYWYRQILGQGPELLVQFQDESVVDDSQLPKDRFSAERLKGVDSTLKIQPAELGDSAMYLCASSFGGNTEAFFGQGTRLTVV.

This sequence joins TRBV7-2 and TRBJ1-3; the D gene is possibly TRBD1 (5 bases). Trimming removed 5 bases at V and 0 bases at J, with 8 bases between. Germline values: CDR1 SGHTA, CDR2 FQGNSA. The CDR3 is made up of 14 amino acids. CDR3 bases: TGTGCCAGCAGCCGCGGGGGCTCTGGAAACACCATATATTTT. It specifies CASSRGGSGNTIYF. Complete variable domain (other parts from reference TRBV7-2 and TRBJ1-3): GAGVSQSPSNKVTEKGKDVELRCDPISGHTALYWYRQSLGQGLEFLIYFQGNSAPDKSGLPSDRFSAERTGGSVSTLTIQRTQQEDSAVYLCASSRGGSGNTIYFGEGSWLTVV.

This clone has more than one count but fewer than ten. This chain joins TRBV7-2 and TRBJ2-7; D ambiguous. Trimming cost V 4 bases and J 0 bases, with 13 bases left between them. Germline V gives CDR1 SGHTA, CDR2 FQGNSA. The CDR3 is 15 residues long. The CDR3, as DNA: TGTGCCAGCAGCTCCCCGGAGACTGCCTCCTACGAGCAGTACTTC. Translating gives CASSSPETASYEQYF.

V gene TRBV5-1 combines with J gene TRBJ2-1; the D gene is possibly TRBD2 (6 bases). Trimming pared 4 bases from V and 10 bases from J, leaving 9 bases between. The CDR3 totals 11 residues. Per germline, CDR1 SGHRS and CDR2 YFSETQ. Written as DNA, the CDR3 is TGCGCCAGCAGCGCGGGAAGCGAGCAGTTCTTC. This sequence encodes CASSAGSEQFF.

This clone occurred a few times. The rearrangement joins TRBV30 to TRBJ2-3; 7 nucleotides align to TRBD2. CDR1 is GTSNPN and CDR2 is SVGIG in the germline V gene (reference sequence). The CDR3 loop spans 15 amino acids. The V and J ends lost 2 bases and 3 bases, in that order; junction bases with no gene match: 8. DNA for the CDR3: TGTGCCTGGAGTCGACTAGCACAAAGGACAGATACGCAGTATTTT. Protein sequence: CAWSRLAQRTDTQYF.

The chain employs TRBV7-2 and TRBJ2-2; TRBD1 might be the D (6 bases). Trimming pared 2 bases from V and 8 bases from J, leaving 12 bases between. The CDR3 covers 14 residues. Germline loops: CDR1 SGHTA, CDR2 FQGNSA. CDR3 sequence (DNA): TGTGCCAGCAGCTTAAGGGGGATTGGGGGGGAGCTGTTTTTT. The encoded protein is CASSLRGIGGELFF.

The rearrangement uses TRBV5-1 and TRBJ2-7; TRBD1 aligns across 9 bases. The CDR3 has 15 amino acids. Germline V gene sequence: CDR1 SGHRS, CDR2 YFSETQ. With 0 bases clipped from V and 5 bases from J, the junction kept 6 bases outside the gene matches. CDR3 bases: TGCGCCAGCAGCTTGGACGGGACAGGGTTCAACGAGCAGTACTTC. It yields the protein CASSLDGTGFNEQYF.

The chain joins TRBV5-4 to TRBJ2-4, with 7 bases that match TRBD1. Losses at the gene ends were 4 bases for V and 3 bases for J; bases not matched to a gene: 16. Germline CDR1 SGHNT, CDR2 YYREEE (reference sequence). The CDR3 runs to 18 residues. The CDR3 DNA reads TGTGCCAGCAGCCTGGGCCCCCCGGGACAGAATTACAAAAACATTCAGTACTTC. Translation gives CASSLGPPGQNYKNIQYF.

The rearrangement links TRBV18 to TRBJ1-2; 7 nucleotides match TRBD1. Germline lookup yields CDR1 KGHSH and CDR2 LQKENI. This CDR3 spans 18 amino acids. V lost 0 bases, J lost 7 bases, and 17 bases stayed unmatched. The CDR3 region has the DNA TGTGCCAGCTCACCACCAGGGGGCCCTGGGATAGGTTTCAGTGGCTACACCTTC. It codes for CASSPPGGPGIGFSGYTF.

Concerning this clone itself: Mismatch with germline at one junction end may stem from a read error. The chain combines TRBV5-5 with TRBJ2-7, with a possible D match to TRBD2 (6 bases). The CDR3 is made up of 11 amino acids. Germline V gene lookup returns CDR1 SGHKS and CDR2 YYEKEE (reference sequence). Here the CDR3 DNA reads TGTGCCAGCAGCTTGGAGTCTAGCGTCGCTTTC. This codes for CASSLESSVAF. The entire variable domain, with the rest obtained from reference TRBV5-5 and TRBJ2-7, is as follows: DAGVTQSPTHLIKTRGQQVTLRCSPISGHKSVSWYQQVLGQGPQFIFQYYEKEERGRGNFPDRFSARQFPNYSSELNVNALLLGDSALYLCASSLESSVAFGPGTRLTVT.

This clone turned up a few times. V and J are TRBV7-2 and TRBJ1-5, with 9 nucleotides matching TRBD1. Trimming removed 3 bases from V and 6 bases from J; junction bases left unmatched: 12. CDR1 and CDR2 from the germline V gene are SGHTA and FQGNSA. The CDR3 totals 17 residues. The CDR3 DNA follows: TGTGCCAGCAGCTTTACCGGGACAGGGAAAGGTATTCAGCCCCAGCATTTT. The encoded protein is CASSFTGTGKGIQPQHF.

The V and J genes are TRBV9 and TRBJ1-1; 9 bases match TRBD1. J lost 1 base, V lost 4 bases, and 5 bases had no gene match. The germline V gene encodes CDR1 SGDLS and CDR2 YYNGEE. This CDR3 comprises 15 residues. DNA of the CDR3: TGTGCCAGCAGCCCCCCGGGACAGGGGAACACTGAAGCTTTCTTT. Protein product: CASSPPGQGNTEAFF.

CDR3 nucleotides: TGTGCCAGCAGTCCCGGGGGGGGTTTGGGGACTGAAGCTTTCTTT. It encodes CASSPGGGLGTEAFF. The rearrangement links TRBV7-9 to TRBJ1-1; TRBD1 might be the D (5 bases). This CDR3 contains 15 residues. Trimming cost V 6 bases and J 5 bases, with 19 bases left between them. From germline, CDR1 is SEHNR and CDR2 FQNEAQ (reference sequence).

J is TRBJ2-7 and V is TRBV7-2; D perhaps matches TRBD2 (5 bases). Germline CDR1 SGHTA, CDR2 FQGNSA. The V gene lost 2 bases and the J gene lost 2 bases, with 13 bases spanning the gap. This CDR3 contains 15 residues. CDR3: CASSLFSSEAYEQYF. The DNA of the CDR3 is TGTGCCAGCAGCTTATTCTCGTCGGAGGCCTACGAGCAGTACTTC.

V and J are TRBV9 and TRBJ2-3; D perhaps matches TRBD2 (5 bases). The CDR3 loop spans 14 amino acids. With 4 bases removed from V and 4 bases from J, the gap between germline ends came to 13 bases. Germline V lookup: CDR1 SGDLS, CDR2 YYNGEE. Here the CDR3 reads CASSLEPGSDTQYF. The CDR3 DNA reads as TGTGCCAGCAGCCTAGAACCGGGGTCAGATACGCAGTATTTT.

The chain is built from TRBV5-4 and TRBJ2-5, with 9 positions matching TRBD2. Germline lookup yields CDR1 SGHNT and CDR2 YYREEE (reference sequence). The V and J ends lost 4 bases and 4 bases, in that order; junction bases with no gene match: 14. The CDR3 is 17 residues long. The CDR3 sequence: CASSPGAGGRSGETQYF. In DNA, the CDR3 is TGTGCCAGCAGCCCCGGGGCGGGGGGGCGTTCAGGAGAGACCCAGTACTTC.

The V call is TRBV5-1, the J call TRBJ1-2; D perhaps matches TRBD1 (5 bases). Per germline, CDR1 SGHRS and CDR2 YFSETQ. This CDR3 has 15 residues. V was pared by 0 bases and J by 1 base, with 10 bases between. As DNA, the CDR3 is TGCGCCAGCAGCTTGGCCGACAGCCTTAACTATGGCTACACCTTC. This encodes CASSLADSLNYGYTF.

The chain has TRBV10-3 and TRBJ2-7; TRBD1 matches at 8 bases. The V gene's germline CDR1 is ENHRY and CDR2 SYGVKD. The ends lost 8 bases at V and 5 bases at J; junction bases unmatched: 5. This CDR3 contains 12 residues. Here the CDR3 reads CAIRTGYDEQYF. CDR3 nucleotides: TGTGCCATCCGGACAGGGTACGACGAGCAGTACTTC.

Only one count was recorded for this clone. The chain links TRBV7-2 to TRBJ2-7; D is possibly TRBD1 (6 bases). Trimming removed 1 base from V and 0 bases from J, with 13 bases in between. The CDR3 length is 16 residues. Germline V gene sequence: CDR1 SGHTA, CDR2 FQGNSA. CDR3 residues: CASSLVTQGNSYEQYF. CDR3 in DNA: TGTGCCAGCAGCTTAGTCACCCAGGGGAACTCCTACGAGCAGTACTTC.